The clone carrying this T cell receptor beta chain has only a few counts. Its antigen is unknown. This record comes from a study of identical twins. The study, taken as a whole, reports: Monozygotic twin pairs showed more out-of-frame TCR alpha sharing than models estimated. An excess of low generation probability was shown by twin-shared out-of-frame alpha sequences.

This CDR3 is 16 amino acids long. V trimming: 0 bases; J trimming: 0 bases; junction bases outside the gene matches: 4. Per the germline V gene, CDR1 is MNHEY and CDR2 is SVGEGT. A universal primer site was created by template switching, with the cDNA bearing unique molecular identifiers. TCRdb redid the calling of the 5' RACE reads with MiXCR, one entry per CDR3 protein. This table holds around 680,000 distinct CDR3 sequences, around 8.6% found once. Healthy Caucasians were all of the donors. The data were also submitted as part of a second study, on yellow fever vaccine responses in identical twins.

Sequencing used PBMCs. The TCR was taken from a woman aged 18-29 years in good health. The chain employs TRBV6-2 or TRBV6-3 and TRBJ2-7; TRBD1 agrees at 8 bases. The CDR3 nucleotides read TGTGCCAGCAGTTACTCTTTTGGGACAGGCTCCTACGAGCAGTACTTC. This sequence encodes CASSYSFGTGSYEQYF.